The rows below give T cell receptor beta chains drawn from one sample of a study of shared clonotypes between healthy human individuals. TCRdb's copy holds only in-frame clones and misses some; the assay was immunoSEQ multiplex PCR. In the table there are about 1.9 million clones, around 93% of which are singletons. Material: naive CD8+ T cells from PBMCs. The receptors were sampled from a man younger than 35 in good health. Some clones in this sample may be carry-over from other donors' samples. Both conserved end residues are part of each CDR3.

>TRBJ2-2|TRBV19|15
CASSIVPGITGELFF
>TRBJ1-4|TRBV18|11
CASSPNEKLFF
>TRBJ1-5|TRBV27|15
CASSSSEGSNQPQHF
>TRBJ2-1|TRBV12-5|15
CASGSFPGPRDEQFF
>TRBJ2-7|TRBV7-8|12
CASSSSGYEQYF
>TRBJ1-2|TRBV19|15
CASSILAGQTYGYTF
>TRBJ2-3|TRBV13|13
CASSFAGGDTQYF
>TRBJ1-2|TRBV27|16
CASSSVPGGSVYGYTF
>TRBJ2-6|TRBV19|18
CASRDRVLSRSGANVLTF
>TRBJ1-1|TRBV12-5|15
CASGLGGQGATEAFF
>TRBJ2-5|TRBV7-9|14
CASSATTGEETQYF